The 8 T cell receptor beta chains below all came from one sample that was sequenced in a study of blood T cell repertoires in COVID-19 (dated by TCRdb to 2020 to 2021). Libraries were built with the immunoSEQ multiplex PCR assay. The source is immuneACCESS, and TCRdb retained only in-frame sequences with V and J called. Part of the clones is not carried over; for the studies checked, unresolved V genes explain less than half of this, and the remainder is unexplained. This sample is represented by tens of thousands of clones; around nine tenths of them were singletons. 7% to 9% of the sample comes from the top ten. The sequenced sample consisted of peripheral blood. These receptor sequences come from a human donor in a cohort sampled during active COVID-19.

This clone was recorded only once. V usage is TRBV27 and J usage is TRBJ1-2; D is unclear. This CDR3 region has 15 residues. V was cut by 5 bases and J by 4 bases, with 17 bases left in between. CDR1 is MNHEY, CDR2 SMNVEV, per germline (reference sequence). CDR3 loop: CASSTRGGVPYGYTF. Here the CDR3 DNA reads TGTGCCAGCAGTACCCGTGGAGGCGTACCCTATGGCTACACCTTC.

The CDR3 loop reads CATSRDRGPVLETEAFF. CDR3 DNA sequence: TGTGCCACCAGCAGAGACAGGGGGCCTGTATTGGAAACTGAAGCTTTCTTT. The gene calls are TRBV15 and TRBJ1-1; 8 positions match TRBD1. Losses at the gene ends were 0 bases for V and 5 bases for J; bases not matched to a gene: 11. CDR3 length: 17 amino acids. Per the germline V gene, CDR1 is LNHNV and CDR2 is YYDKDF (reference sequence).

CDR3 residues: CASSSSDRTYEQYF. The CDR3 bases are TGTGCCAGCAGTTCCTCGGACAGGACTTACGAGCAGTACTTC. The chain links TRBV6-5 to TRBJ2-7, with 7 bases identical to TRBD1. V was pared by 4 bases and J by 4 bases, with 7 bases of the junction left unmatched. This CDR3 spans 14 amino acids. From germline, CDR1 is MNHEY and CDR2 SVGAGI.

This sequence joins TRBV3-1 (or the pseudogene TRBV3-2) and TRBJ2-7, with TRBD2 matching 8 bases. From germline, CDR1 is LGHDT and CDR2 YNNKEL (reference sequence). Trimming cost V 3 bases and J 5 bases; bases outside gene matches: 9. The CDR3 runs to 15 residues. The CDR3 sequence is CASSHLAGGGDEQYF. CDR3 DNA sequence: TGTGCCAGCAGCCATCTCGCGGGGGGAGGCGACGAGCAGTACTTC.

The J gene is TRBJ2-5, the V gene TRBV5-1, with D maybe TRBD2 (6 bases). CDR1 SGHRS and CDR2 YFSETQ come from the germline V gene. The V gene lost 1 base and the J gene lost 5 bases, with 12 bases spanning the gap. The CDR3 sequence is 14 residues long. The CDR3 DNA follows: TGCGCCAGCAGCTTGCAAGCCGGGAGCGAGACCCAGTACTTC. This gives the protein CASSLQAGSETQYF.

The V call is TRBV14, the J call TRBJ1-2; a weak D match, TRBD1 (6 bases). Trimming left V 4 bases short and J 4 bases short, with 7 bases between. CDR1 is SGHDN, CDR2 FVKESK, per germline. The CDR3 runs 12 residues. The CDR3 coding sequence is TGTGCCAGCAGCCGGACAGTCTATGGCTACACCTTC. Protein sequence: CASSRTVYGYTF.

The gene calls are TRBV6-7 and TRBJ2-5; tentative D call: TRBD2 (6 bases). TRBV6-7 is labeled an ORF, and its function is uncertain. The CDR3 covers 16 residues. Deletions cut 4 bases from V and 2 bases from J, with 17 bases between. This CDR3 is CASSLRGSGLQETQYF. The CDR3 bases are TGTGCCAGCAGTTTACGGGGTAGCGGACTACAAGAGACCCAGTACTTC.

The rearrangement links TRBV5-1 to TRBJ1-3; D remains unclear. The CDR3 has 16 amino acids. V lost 0 bases to trimming and J lost 0 bases, with 10 bases between them. In germline, CDR1 is SGHRS, CDR2 YFSETQ. The CDR3 loop is CASSLVGFSSGNTIYF. In DNA form, the CDR3 reads TGCGCCAGCAGCTTGGTTGGTTTCAGCTCTGGAAACACCATATATTTT.